The 13 T cell receptor beta chains below all came from one sample that was sequenced in a study of T cell repertoires in cytomegalovirus infection. One entry per CDR3 protein, called by TCRdb with MiXCR from the reads. The sample lists 350,000 to 450,000 distinct CDR3 sequences; 15% to 20% were seen once. The sample was PBMCs. These receptors all stem from a human donor in good health (CMV status not recorded). Some clones in this sample may be carry-over from other donors' samples.

This clonotype showed up many times. The J gene is TRBJ1-6, the V gene TRBV7-2; D gene uncertain. The V end lost 1 base, the J end lost 11 bases, and 18 bases lay between the germline ends. Per the germline V gene, CDR1 is SGHTA and CDR2 is FQGNSA. The CDR3 runs to 16 residues. The CDR3, as DNA: TGTGCCAGCAGCTTAGGATGGGGTCTCGCCCTAGCACCCCTCCACTTT. Its protein product is CASSLGWGLALAPLHF.

The V and J genes are TRBV10-3 and TRBJ2-1; possibly TRBD1 for D (6 bases). Trimming shortened V by 11 bases and J by 7 bases, and 18 bases separated the two germline ends. Germline loops: CDR1 ENHRY, CDR2 SYGVKD. The CDR3 is 13 amino acids. The CDR3 nucleotides are TGTGCCTCCCGGGGTACAGGGTTTAATGAGCAGTTCTTC. Protein: CASRGTGFNEQFF.

This clonotype appeared many times. The rearrangement joins TRBV7-8 to TRBJ1-4; 8 nucleotides match TRBD1. CDR1 is SGHVS and CDR2 is FQNEAQ in the germline V gene. The J segment lost 5 bases and the V segment lost 5 bases, leaving 10 bases of the junction unmatched. The length of the CDR3 is 16 residues. The CDR3 DNA is TGTGCCAGCAGCGAATTCGCACAGGGGGGAAATGAAAAACTGTTTTTT. It is translated as CASSEFAQGGNEKLFF.

Ten or more counts support this clonotype. This rearrangement joins TRBV7-2 to TRBJ2-7; a weak D match, TRBD2 (6 bases). Germline V gene lookup returns CDR1 SGHTA and CDR2 FQGNSA. CDR3 length equals 15 residues. V was cut by 5 bases and J by 3 bases, with 17 bases left in between. The CDR3 is CASSRRQGLNYEQYF. In nucleotides, the CDR3 is TGTGCCAGCAGCCGCCGGCAGGGACTGAACTACGAGCAGTACTTC.

The chain links TRBV10-2 to TRBJ1-2; a possible D gene is TRBD1 (6 bases). V was cut by 2 bases and J by 5 bases, with 6 bases left in between. The CDR3 extends over 12 amino acids. From germline, CDR1 is WSHSY and CDR2 SAAADI. CDR3 nucleotides: TGCGCCAGCAGTGAGGGGACATATGGCTACACCTTC. This gives the protein CASSEGTYGYTF.

The table lists this clonotype with many counts. The chain recombines TRBV7-2 with TRBJ2-3; D might be TRBD2 (5 bases). This CDR3 comprises 13 residues. The V and J ends lost 5 bases and 3 bases respectively, with 9 bases between them. Germline values: CDR1 SGHTA, CDR2 FQGNSA. The CDR3 DNA follows: TGTGCCAGCAGCGGGAGCGTGACAGATACGCAGTATTTT. Protein product: CASSGSVTDTQYF.

This clonotype was counted between two and nine times. The V gene is TRBV30, the J gene TRBJ2-2; TRBD2 matches 11 bases. V trimming: 2 bases; J trimming: 3 bases; junction bases outside the gene matches: 8. Per the germline V gene, CDR1 is GTSNPN and CDR2 is SVGIG (reference sequence). CDR3 length: 17 residues. CDR3 residues: CAWSSPGLAAHTGELFF. The CDR3 coding sequence is TGTGCCTGGAGTTCACCGGGACTAGCGGCTCACACCGGGGAGCTGTTTTTT.

The sample holds a few counts of this clonotype. V usage is TRBV5-1 and J usage is TRBJ2-3, with TRBD2 matching over 10 bases. The CDR3 loop spans 16 amino acids. V trimming: 0 bases; J trimming: 5 bases; junction bases outside the gene matches: 6. Germline CDR1 SGHRS, CDR2 YFSETQ. This CDR3 is CASSLASGRGVDTQYF. The CDR3 bases are TGCGCCAGCAGCTTGGCTAGCGGGAGAGGTGTAGATACGCAGTATTTT.

Worth noting for this clonotype: A much bigger clone sits one base away, suggesting this may be a read error. The rearrangement uses TRBV2 and TRBJ2-3; D is unclear. The germline V gene has CDR1 SNHLY and CDR2 FYNNEI. The ends were cut back, 4 bases at V and 0 bases at J, with 8 bases in the middle. The CDR3 is 14 amino acids. CDR3 residues: CASSVGRSTDTQYF. CDR3 coding DNA: TGTGCCAGCAGTGTCGGCAGGAGCACAGATACGCAGTATTTT.

This clonotype was counted many times. The J gene is TRBJ2-3, the V gene TRBV7-2; no firm D call. V was shortened by 5 bases and J by 0 bases, with 6 bases between the two germline ends. Per germline, CDR1 SGHTA and CDR2 FQGNSA. The CDR3 contains 13 residues. The CDR3, as DNA: TGTGCCAGCAGCCGTCCGAGCACAGATACGCAGTATTTT. It encodes CASSRPSTDTQYF.

Only a few counts were recorded for this clonotype. The DNA is omitted, as the CDR3 cannot be located on it reliably, and the CDR3 follows TCRdb's listing. The chain carries TRBV12-3 or TRBV12-4 and TRBJ2-7; the table's D call, TRBD1, has no DNA check behind it. The CDR3 has 15 amino acids, counting both end residues. CDR3 region: CASSFGPGSSYEQYF.

This clonotype was seen a handful of times. The genes are TRBV5-5 and TRBJ2-1; D gene ambiguous. V was trimmed by 1 base and J by 2 bases, leaving 10 bases between them. There are 15 residues in the CDR3. Germline values: CDR1 SGHKS, CDR2 YYEKEE (reference sequence). CDR3 in amino acids: CASSLSGKPYNEQFF. The CDR3 DNA reads TGTGCCAGCAGCTTGTCGGGCAAGCCCTACAATGAGCAGTTCTTC.

This chain connects TRBV20-1 to TRBJ2-4; tentatively, D is TRBD2 (6 bases). The V gene lost 8 bases and the J gene lost 2 bases, with 13 bases spanning the gap. CDR3 length equals 13 residues. CDR1 DFQATT and CDR2 SNEGSKA come from the germline V gene (reference sequence). The CDR3: CSPLSGPKNIQYF. DNA of the CDR3: TGCAGTCCCCTTAGCGGTCCCAAAAACATTCAGTACTTC.